These 31 T cell receptor beta chains share one sample of origin, sequenced in a study of blood T cell repertoires in COVID-19. Method: immunoSEQ multiplex PCR; TCRdb's copy keeps in-frame clones and lacks some. Here the sample spans 200,000 to 300,000 clones, about 90% being singletons. Sequenced input: PBMCs or T cells enriched from blood (not recorded which). These receptors were collected from a middle-aged woman with acute COVID-19.

This chain joins TRBV19 and TRBJ2-1, with 7 bases that match TRBD2. Trimming cost V 6 bases and J 2 bases; bases outside gene matches: 7. The CDR3 runs 15 residues. Germline CDR1 LNHDA, CDR2 SQIVND (reference sequence). The CDR3 DNA follows: TGTGCCAGTAGCCTTCCTAGCGGAGCCTACAATGAGCAGTTCTTC. The encoded protein is CASSLPSGAYNEQFF.

This clone was counted once. The genes are TRBV2 and TRBJ2-6; 7 nucleotides line up with TRBD1. Germline CDR1 and CDR2: SNHLY and FYNNEI. There are 14 residues in the CDR3. V trimming: 6 bases; J trimming: 7 bases; junction bases outside the gene matches: 6. In DNA, the CDR3 is TGTGCCAGCAGCCGAGGGGGCCCCGCCAACGTCCTGACTTTC. Protein product: CASSRGGPANVLTF.

The rearrangement joins TRBV6-5 to TRBJ2-3, with 10 positions matching TRBD1. This CDR3 has 14 residues. V dropped 7 bases and J dropped 3; count of bases not matched to a gene: 4. Germline-derived CDR1 and CDR2 are MNHEY and SVGAGI. CDR3 sequence: CASKRTGGTDTQYF. The DNA for the CDR3 is TGTGCCAGCAAACGGACAGGGGGTACAGATACGCAGTATTTT.

The chain has TRBV5-1 and TRBJ2-7, with 7 bases matching TRBD1. Germline V CDR1 and CDR2: SGHRS, YFSETQ. This CDR3 has 14 amino acids. J gave up 2 bases and V 0 bases, and 2 bases lay outside the gene matches. For the CDR3, the DNA is TGCGCCAGCAGCTTGGACGGGACAGCCTACGAGCAGTACTTC. Translated, it gives CASSLDGTAYEQYF.

The V call is TRBV27, the J call TRBJ2-3; the match to TRBD2 covers 7 bases. Germline V gene data show CDR1 as MNHEY and CDR2 as SMNVEV (reference sequence). Losses at the gene ends were 2 bases for V and 5 bases for J; bases not matched to a gene: 7. This CDR3 contains 15 residues. CDR3 in amino acids: CASSLIGTTKDTQYF. The CDR3 DNA sequence: TGTGCCAGCAGTTTAATTGGGACTACCAAAGATACGCAGTATTTT.

The CDR3 loop is CASSLTSGSADTQYF. CDR3 in DNA: TGTGCCAGCAGCTTAACTAGCGGGAGTGCAGATACGCAGTATTTT. V and J are TRBV7-3 and TRBJ2-3; 9 nucleotides line up with TRBD2. J gave up 4 bases and V 0 bases, and 2 bases lay outside the gene matches. The CDR3 consists of 15 residues. Germline CDR1 is SGHTA and CDR2 is FQGTGA.

The chain couples TRBV5-1 to TRBJ2-1; 9 bases are shared with TRBD2. The CDR3 runs 16 residues. Germline V lookup: CDR1 SGHRS, CDR2 YFSETQ. Trimming removed 4 bases from V and 0 bases from J; junction bases left unmatched: 5. The CDR3 nucleotides read TGCGCCAGCAGCACCAATAGCGGGAGCTCCTACAATGAGCAGTTCTTC. Residues: CASSTNSGSSYNEQFF.

The rearrangement links TRBV3-1 (or the pseudogene TRBV3-2) to TRBJ2-7, with D possibly TRBD1 on 6 matching bases. CDR1 is LGHDT and CDR2 is YNNKEL in the germline V gene (reference sequence). The CDR3 runs to 15 residues. V shed 1 base and J shed 6 bases, with 16 bases lying between them. CDR3 sequence: CASSQGKGGSLEQYF. CDR3 DNA: TGTGCCAGCAGCCAAGGCAAAGGGGGAAGCCTCGAGCAGTACTTC.

The rearrangement links TRBV5-1 to TRBJ2-3; 7 nucleotides match TRBD2. CDR1 SGHRS and CDR2 YFSETQ come from the germline V gene. V lost 4 bases, J lost 1 base, and 9 bases stayed unmatched. This CDR3 is 16 amino acids long. CDR3 residues: CASSPRAGAGTDTQYF. The CDR3 coding sequence is TGCGCCAGCAGCCCGAGGGCGGGAGCGGGCACAGATACGCAGTATTTT.

This clone was counted a few times. The V and J genes are TRBV5-6 and TRBJ1-1; 9 nucleotides align to TRBD1. The CDR3 length is 14 residues. Losses at the gene ends were 6 bases for V and 1 base for J; bases not matched to a gene: 4. Germline assignment: CDR1 SGHDT and CDR2 YYEEEE. The CDR3 is CASTMDRGNTEAFF. CDR3 nucleotides: TGTGCCAGCACCATGGACAGGGGGAACACTGAAGCTTTCTTT.

The V call is TRBV21-1, the J call TRBJ1-3. TRBV21-1 is deemed a pseudogene. This CDR3 has 16 amino acids. The CDR3 DNA follows: TGTGCCAGCAGCAAACCGGGAAAGGTTAATGGAAACACCATATATTTT. As protein: CASSKPGKVNGNTIYF.

The rearrangement links TRBV6-5 to TRBJ2-1; 12 nucleotides line up with TRBD1. The V and J ends lost 6 bases and 7 bases, in that order; junction bases with no gene match: 7. This CDR3 comprises 15 residues. The germline CDR1 and CDR2 sequences are MNHEY and SVGAGI. The CDR3 DNA is TGTGCCAGCAGGATGGGACAGGGGGCAACAAATGAGCAGTTCTTC. Translation gives CASRMGQGATNEQFF.

The chain recombines TRBV11-2 with TRBJ2-7; 9 bases fit TRBD1. The length of the CDR3 is 14 residues. Per the germline V gene, CDR1 is SGHAT and CDR2 is FQNNGV. V lost 5 bases and J lost 5; bases outside the gene matches: 7. CDR3 nucleotides: TGTGCCAGCAGCGGAACGACAGGGGGTAACGAGCAGTACTTC. Protein: CASSGTTGGNEQYF.

The chain couples TRBV6-5 to TRBJ2-7; D might be TRBD1 (6 bases). Trimming stripped 7 bases from V and 1 base from J, with 14 bases between. The CDR3 has 14 residues. CDR1 and CDR2 from the germline V gene are MNHEY and SVGAGI. CDR3 region: CASTAGTQSYEQYF. As DNA, the CDR3 is TGTGCCAGCACGGCCGGGACACAATCCTACGAGCAGTACTTC.

This clone was counted once. The J gene is TRBJ1-5, the V gene TRBV27; D possibly corresponds to TRBD1 (5 bases). From germline, CDR1 is MNHEY and CDR2 SMNVEV (reference sequence). CDR3 length: 12 residues. The V end lost 5 bases, the J end lost 9 bases, and 11 bases lay between the germline ends. CDR3 sequence (DNA): TGTGCCAGCAGTCCGGGGGGTGGGCCCCAGCATTTT. This sequence encodes CASSPGGGPQHF.

The chain joins TRBV28 to TRBJ1-2, with D possibly matching TRBD1 (6 bases). Germline CDR1 MDHEN, CDR2 SYDVKM. Trimming took 3 bases from V and 1 from J, leaving 12 bases between them. The CDR3 loop spans 15 amino acids. CDR3 sequence reads: CASSLDRNFNYGYTF. In nucleotides, the CDR3 is TGTGCCAGCAGTTTGGACAGAAACTTTAACTATGGCTACACCTTC.

This clone appeared once. The chain uses TRBV27 and TRBJ2-1, with D possibly being TRBD1 (6 bases). Germline V gene data show CDR1 as MNHEY and CDR2 as SMNVEV (reference sequence). Between the trimmed V and J ends, which lost 6 bases and 7 bases, there was a span of 16 bases. This CDR3 comprises 14 residues. CDR3 sequence reads: CASSPTRGSNEQFF. CDR3 DNA: TGTGCCAGCAGCCCTACCAGGGGTAGTAATGAGCAGTTCTTC.

CDR3 nucleotides: TGCGCCAGCAGCCAAGGACTAGCGAATCACAATGAGCAGTTCTTC. Its protein is CASSQGLANHNEQFF. The J gene is TRBJ2-1, the V gene TRBV5-1; 9 bases agree with TRBD2. Germline-derived CDR1 and CDR2 are SGHRS and YFSETQ. The CDR3 is 15 residues long. Trimming cost V 4 bases and J 5 bases; bases outside gene matches: 7.

The CDR3 region has the DNA TGTGCCAGCAGCCCCCGGACTAGCCAAGAGACCCAGTACTTC. This codes for CASSPRTSQETQYF. The gene calls are TRBV7-2 and TRBJ2-5; 7 nucleotides align to TRBD2. Trimming cost V 5 bases and J 1 base; bases outside gene matches: 4. The CDR3 covers 14 residues. Germline CDR1 and CDR2: SGHTA and FQGNSA.

The chain couples TRBV3-1 (or the pseudogene TRBV3-2) to TRBJ2-7, with a possible D match to TRBD1 (7 bases). The V end lost 3 bases, the J end lost 7 bases, and 13 bases lay between the germline ends. This CDR3 is 13 amino acids long. Germline values: CDR1 LGHDT, CDR2 YNNKEL (reference sequence). The CDR3 spells CASSHGRGREQYF. The CDR3 DNA sequence: TGTGCCAGCAGCCACGGCAGGGGGAGGGAGCAGTACTTC.

This rearrangement joins TRBV5-6 to TRBJ2-7, with D unclear. From germline, CDR1 is SGHDT and CDR2 YYEEEE. The CDR3 length is 14 residues. V gave up 0 bases and J gave up 2 bases, with 9 bases separating them. As DNA, the CDR3 is TGTGCCAGCAGCTTGGTTCAGAAAACCTACGAGCAGTACTTC. Protein: CASSLVQKTYEQYF.

This clone was seen just once. This chain uses TRBV10-3 with TRBJ1-1; 10 bases match TRBD1. There are 18 residues in the CDR3. Looked up from germline, CDR1 is ENHRY and CDR2 is SYGVKD. The J segment lost 3 bases and the V segment lost 0 bases, leaving 10 bases of the junction unmatched. CDR3 sequence reads: CAISESRGLGTGDTEAFF. For the CDR3, the DNA is TGTGCCATCAGTGAGTCGAGAGGGTTAGGGACAGGGGACACTGAAGCTTTCTTT.

This chain connects TRBV3-1 (or the pseudogene TRBV3-2) to TRBJ2-1; TRBD2 matches at 11 bases. CDR1 is LGHDT and CDR2 is YNNKEL in the germline V gene (reference sequence). With 5 bases clipped from V and 5 bases from J, the junction kept 11 bases outside the gene matches. The length of the CDR3 is 17 residues. CDR3 DNA: TGTGCCAGCAGCGGAAATCTACTAGCGGGAGTTGACAATGAGCAGTTCTTC. Protein: CASSGNLLAGVDNEQFF.

This chain connects TRBV24-1 to TRBJ2-5; 9 nucleotides line up with TRBD1. J was trimmed by 4 bases and V by 0 bases; bases with no gene match: 2. The germline CDR1 and CDR2 sequences are KGHDR and SFDVKD. CDR3 size: 15 residues. CDR3 bases: TGTGCCACCAGTGATTTGGCGGACAGGGGAGAGACCCAGTACTTC. Residues: CATSDLADRGETQYF.

The chain is built from TRBV2 and TRBJ1-1; D is unresolved. Germline V gives CDR1 SNHLY, CDR2 FYNNEI. V was cut by 6 bases and J by 1 base, with 15 bases left in between. The CDR3 contains 15 residues. Here the CDR3 reads CASRPKDKPNTEAFF. In DNA, the CDR3 is TGTGCCAGCAGGCCCAAAGACAAACCGAACACTGAAGCTTTCTTT.

This chain joins TRBV19 and TRBJ2-3; 8 positions agree with TRBD2. V lost 3 bases and J lost 1; bases outside the gene matches: 6. Per germline, CDR1 LNHDA and CDR2 SQIVND (reference sequence). The CDR3 is 16 amino acids. CDR3 bases: TGTGCCAGTAGTATTTGGCTAGCGGGCGGCACAGATACGCAGTATTTT. Protein sequence: CASSIWLAGGTDTQYF.

The chain has TRBV2 and TRBJ2-1, with TRBD1 as a possible D gene (6 bases). The V and J ends lost 3 bases and 4 bases respectively, with 13 bases between them. The germline V gene encodes CDR1 SNHLY and CDR2 FYNNEI. The CDR3 runs 15 residues. The CDR3: CASSEGQGNYNEQFF. The CDR3 coding sequence is TGTGCCAGCAGTGAGGGGCAGGGGAATTACAATGAGCAGTTCTTC.

The DNA for the CDR3 is TGTGCCAGTAGTATTACCGCAGGGGACAGTGGCTACACCTTC. Translating gives CASSITAGDSGYTF. This rearrangement joins TRBV19 to TRBJ1-2, with 7 bases identical to TRBD1. Germline V CDR1 and CDR2: LNHDA, SQIVND (reference sequence). V lost 3 bases to trimming and J lost 7 bases; unmatched junction nucleotides: 8. This CDR3 region has 14 residues. Supplemented by reference TRBV19 and TRBJ1-2, the full variable domain reads DGGITQSPKYLFRKEGQNVTLSCEQNLNHDAMYWYRQDPGQGLRLIYYSQIVNDFQKGDIAEGYSVSREKKESFPLTVTSAQKNPTAFYLCASSITAGDSGYTFGSGTRLTVV.

The V gene is TRBV2, the J gene TRBJ2-5; 7 bases align to TRBD1. The V segment lost 7 bases and the J segment 7 bases; nucleotides outside the gene matches: 9. The CDR3 runs 13 residues. CDR1 SNHLY and CDR2 FYNNEI come from the germline V gene. The CDR3 DNA sequence: TGTGCCAGCAATAAAGGGGGCAGGGGGACCCAGTACTTC. Translation gives CASNKGGRGTQYF.

The chain has TRBV25-1 and TRBJ2-5; TRBD1 matches 7 bases. This CDR3 is 14 amino acids long. The V gene end was trimmed by 2 bases and the J gene end by 0 bases; junction bases not matched to a gene: 0. Germline V gene lookup returns CDR1 MGHDK and CDR2 SYGVNS. CDR3 region: CASSEDRDQETQYF. CDR3 in DNA: TGTGCCAGCAGTGAAGACAGGGACCAAGAGACCCAGTACTTC.

A single count supports this clone. The chain is built from TRBV11-3 and TRBJ1-4, with 7 bases identical to TRBD1. CDR3 size: 14 residues. V lost 3 bases to trimming and J lost 7 bases; unmatched junction nucleotides: 5. Germline lookup yields CDR1 SGHNT and CDR2 YENEEA. The DNA for the CDR3 is TGTGCCAGCAGCTTCCAGGGGGTTGGTGAAAAACTGTTTTTT. This gives the protein CASSFQGVGEKLFF. The full variable domain, completed using reference TRBV11-3 and TRBJ1-4, is EAGVVQSPRYKIIEKKQPVAFWCNPISGHNTLYWYLQNLGQGPELLIRYENEEAVDDSQLPKDRFSAERLKGVDSTLKIQPAELGDSAVYLCASSFQGVGEKLFFGSGTQLSVL.